This T cell receptor beta chain was sequenced in a study of OX40 agonist ivuxolimab in advanced cancers. The study, taken as a whole, reports: On average, a greater number of expanded clones characterised CD8+ T cells relative to CD4+.

This table comes from immunoSEQ multiplex PCR, and its TCRdb copy is limited to in-frame clones, with some not included. The table has approximately 94,000 clones, 80% to 90% seen once. A word on this clone: Its matching antigen is unknown.

The input for sequencing was CD4+ or CD8+ T cells sorted from blood, taken in a trial of the OX40 agonist ivuxolimab. The receptor comes from an adult with an advanced solid tumor such as melanoma, head and neck, liver or kidney cancer.

The CDR3 DNA follows: TGCAGTGCTGGGACTTACAATGAGCAGTTCTTC. Translated, it gives CSAGTYNEQFF. The V call is TRBV20-1, the J call TRBJ2-1, with D possibly TRBD2 on 6 matching bases. The CDR3 length is 11 residues. The germline V gene encodes CDR1 DFQATT and CDR2 SNEGSKA (reference sequence). V was pared by 5 bases and J by 4 bases, with 6 bases between.